These 8 T cell receptor beta chains came from one sample sequenced in a study of blood T cell repertoires in COVID-19. Only in-frame clones appear in the TCRdb table, and some are missing; sequencing was by immunoSEQ multiplex PCR. The repertoire holds roughly 220,000 clones, approximately 80% seen once, with 4.5% to 5.5% in the top ten. Sequences were obtained from peripheral blood. The receptors here all came from a woman aged 60-75 years who had recovered from COVID-19.

The rearrangement uses TRBV10-3 and TRBJ2-4; 7 nucleotides match TRBD1. The CDR3 has 13 residues. The germline V gene encodes CDR1 ENHRY and CDR2 SYGVKD. Germline trimming cut 4 bases from V and 5 bases from J; bases unmatched to any gene: 2. The CDR3 reads CAISAGQENIQYF. The CDR3 bases are TGTGCCATCAGTGCAGGACAGGAAAACATTCAGTACTTC.

In this sample, this clone turned up a few times. The chain employs TRBV25-1 and TRBJ2-1, with 8 bases lining up with TRBD1. V lost 1 base, J lost 8 bases, and 7 bases stayed unmatched. Germline V gene sequence: CDR1 MGHDK, CDR2 SYGVNS. The CDR3 sequence is 15 residues long. The CDR3 sequence: CASSESGTGRDEQFF. The DNA for the CDR3 is TGTGCCAGCAGTGAATCAGGGACAGGTAGAGATGAGCAGTTCTTC.

The chain is built from TRBV9 and TRBJ2-2; 12 positions match TRBD2. The germline CDR1 and CDR2 sequences are SGDLS and YYNGEE. The J segment lost 4 bases and the V segment lost 4 bases, leaving 8 bases of the junction unmatched. The CDR3 has 17 amino acids. The CDR3 nucleotides are TGTGCCAGCAGCACATCACTAGCGGGGGGAGGCACCGGGGAGCTGTTTTTT. Translation gives CASSTSLAGGGTGELFF.

This clone was observed a single time. The chain combines TRBV5-1 with TRBJ1-2, with 9 bases that match TRBD1. CDR3 length: 18 amino acids. CDR1 SGHRS and CDR2 YFSETQ come from the germline V gene. Unmatched junction bases numbered 13, after V lost 0 bases and J lost 4 bases. As DNA, the CDR3 is TGCGCCAGCAGCTTGGGACCGGGACAGGGAATAGCGGCCTATGGCTACACCTTC. Its protein product is CASSLGPGQGIAAYGYTF.

CDR3 residues: CASSPPHLGQGNEKLFF. The CDR3 DNA reads as TGTGCCAGCAGCCCTCCCCACCTCGGACAGGGGAATGAAAAACTGTTTTTT. The genes are TRBV7-6 and TRBJ1-4, with 9 bases lining up with TRBD1. V gave up 5 bases and J gave up 5 bases; unmatched junction bases: 12. CDR1 SGHVS and CDR2 FNYEAQ come from the germline V gene. The CDR3 has 17 amino acids.

The V and J genes are TRBV3-1 (or the pseudogene TRBV3-2) and TRBJ2-3; 11 positions agree with TRBD2. The CDR3 loop spans 18 amino acids. Losses at the gene ends were 0 bases for V and 3 bases for J; bases not matched to a gene: 8. Germline CDR1 is LGHDT and CDR2 is YNNKEL (reference sequence). The CDR3 loop is CASSQDLLAGEGTDTQYF. Written as DNA, the CDR3 is TGTGCCAGCAGCCAAGATCTACTAGCGGGGGAGGGTACAGATACGCAGTATTTT.

The V and J genes are TRBV18 and TRBJ2-1; TRBD2 matches 8 bases. Germline trimming cut 3 bases from V and 3 bases from J; bases unmatched to any gene: 4. This CDR3 has 15 amino acids. Germline V gene data show CDR1 as KGHSH and CDR2 as LQKENI. In DNA, the CDR3 is TGTGCCAGCTCACCGGGACTAGGGGACTACAATGAGCAGTTCTTC. This gives the protein CASSPGLGDYNEQFF.

This clone occurred a few times. The chain combines TRBV5-6 with TRBJ1-2, with D maybe TRBD1 (5 bases). This CDR3 has 11 amino acids. CDR1 and CDR2 from the germline V gene are SGHDT and YYEEEE. The ends were cut back, 2 bases at V and 8 bases at J, with 7 bases in the middle. CDR3 nucleotide sequence: TGTGCCAGCAGCTTCAGGGCCGGCTACACCTTC. Protein: CASSFRAGYTF. The full variable domain, rest sourced from reference TRBV5-6 and TRBJ1-2, is DAGVTQSPTHLIKTRGQQVTLRCSPKSGHDTVSWYQQALGQGPQFIFQYYEEEERQRGNFPDRFSGHQFPNYSSELNVNALLLGDSALYLCASSFRAGYTFGSGTRLTVV.